This note documents a single T cell receptor beta chain sequence. The CDR3 has 14 amino acids. Losses at the gene ends were 5 bases for V and 7 bases for J; bases not matched to a gene: 8. Germline assignment: CDR1 SGHTA and CDR2 FQGNSA. The protocol was immunoSEQ multiplex PCR, while the TCRdb copy is restricted to in-frame clones and leaves out a portion. The top ten clones hold more than 4.5% of a sample with 100,000 to 150,000 clones, over 90% of them seen once. The data belong to a study of T cell responses to AZD1222 COVID-19 vaccine. The chain has TRBV7-2 and TRBJ1-2; 9 bases map to TRBD1. This sequence was found in an adult in good health. Sequenced here: peripheral blood, sampled on day 0 of AZD1222 vaccination. Here the CDR3 DNA reads TGTGCCAGCAGCCCCCTTGGGACAGGGTCTGGCTACACCTTC. It specifies CASSPLGTGSGYTF.